This T cell receptor (beta chain) was identified in a study of cytomegalovirus exposure and HLA in healthy donors. Whole-study findings and limits: Another analysis was done later, and it associated fewer than 20,000 TCR beta sequences with HLA alleles at 0.05 false discovery rate.

Primers for the PCR totalled 60 Vbeta and 13 Jbeta. This table comes from immunoSEQ multiplex PCR, and its TCRdb copy is limited to in-frame clones, with some not included. This sample has about 120,000 clones; 77% occur once, and the top ten carry approximately 11%. Concerning this clone: Its antigen remains unknown.

With 0 bases removed from V and 8 bases from J, the gap between germline ends came to 14 bases. The CDR3 totals 15 residues. CDR1 is SGHAT and CDR2 is FQNNGV in the germline V gene. This receptor was taken from a man aged 40-49 years in good health and CMV-seropositive. The rearrangement joins TRBV11-2 to TRBJ2-1, with D possibly being TRBD2 (6 bases). The sequenced sample consisted of PBMCs. CDR3 in amino acids: CASSLEDYLVDEQFF. DNA of the CDR3: TGTGCCAGCAGCTTAGAGGACTATCTCGTCGATGAGCAGTTCTTC.